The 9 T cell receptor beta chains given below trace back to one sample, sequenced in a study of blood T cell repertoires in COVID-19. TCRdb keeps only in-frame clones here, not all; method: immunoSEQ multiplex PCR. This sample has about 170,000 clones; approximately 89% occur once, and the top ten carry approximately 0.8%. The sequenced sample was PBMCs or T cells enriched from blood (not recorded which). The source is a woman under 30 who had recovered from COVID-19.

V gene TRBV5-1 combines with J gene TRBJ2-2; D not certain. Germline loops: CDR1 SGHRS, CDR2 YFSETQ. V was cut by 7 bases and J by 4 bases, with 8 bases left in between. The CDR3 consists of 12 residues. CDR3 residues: CASVDSTGELFF. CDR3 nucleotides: TGCGCCAGCGTCGACTCCACCGGGGAGCTGTTTTTT.

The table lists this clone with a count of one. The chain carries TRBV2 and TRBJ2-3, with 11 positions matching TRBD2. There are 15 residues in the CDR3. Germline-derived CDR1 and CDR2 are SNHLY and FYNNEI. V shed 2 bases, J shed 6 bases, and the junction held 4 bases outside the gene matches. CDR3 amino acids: CASSELAGGRDTQYF. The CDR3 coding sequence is TGTGCCAGCAGTGAACTAGCGGGAGGTAGGGATACGCAGTATTTT.

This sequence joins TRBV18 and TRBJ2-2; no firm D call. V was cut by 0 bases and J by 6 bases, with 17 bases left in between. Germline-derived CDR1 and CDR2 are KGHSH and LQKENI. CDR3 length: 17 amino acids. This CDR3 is CASSPPAALVVAGELFF. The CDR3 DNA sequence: TGTGCCAGCTCACCACCCGCGGCTCTGGTGGTCGCCGGGGAGCTGTTTTTT.

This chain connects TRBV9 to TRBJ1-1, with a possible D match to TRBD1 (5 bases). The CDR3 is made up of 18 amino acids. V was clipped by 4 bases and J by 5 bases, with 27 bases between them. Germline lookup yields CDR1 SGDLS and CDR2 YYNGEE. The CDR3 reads CASSPTGDGRGRRTEAFF. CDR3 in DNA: TGTGCCAGCAGCCCAACGGGGGACGGGCGGGGACGACGGACTGAAGCTTTCTTT.

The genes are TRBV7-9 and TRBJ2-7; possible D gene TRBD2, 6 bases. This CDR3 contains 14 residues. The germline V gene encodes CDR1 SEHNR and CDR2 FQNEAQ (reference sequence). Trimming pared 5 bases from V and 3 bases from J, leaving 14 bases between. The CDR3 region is CASSQWDSGYEQYF. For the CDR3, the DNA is TGTGCCAGCAGCCAGTGGGACTCTGGCTACGAGCAGTACTTC.

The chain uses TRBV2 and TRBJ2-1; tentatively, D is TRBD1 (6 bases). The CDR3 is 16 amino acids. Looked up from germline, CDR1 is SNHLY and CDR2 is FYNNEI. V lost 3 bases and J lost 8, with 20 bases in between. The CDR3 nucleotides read TGTGCCAGCAGTGAGGGGGCAGGGGCCCGGAATGATGAGCAGTTCTTC. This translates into CASSEGAGARNDEQFF.

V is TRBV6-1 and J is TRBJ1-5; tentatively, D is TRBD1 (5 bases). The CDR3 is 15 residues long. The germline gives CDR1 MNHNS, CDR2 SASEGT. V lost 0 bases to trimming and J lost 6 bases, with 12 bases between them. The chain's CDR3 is CASSEARGIGQPQHF. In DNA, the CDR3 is TGTGCCAGCAGTGAAGCAAGGGGAATCGGTCAGCCCCAGCATTTT.

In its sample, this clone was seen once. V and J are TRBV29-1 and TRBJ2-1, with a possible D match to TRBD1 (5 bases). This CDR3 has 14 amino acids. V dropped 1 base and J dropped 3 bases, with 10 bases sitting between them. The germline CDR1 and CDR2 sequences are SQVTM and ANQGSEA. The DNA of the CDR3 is TGCAGCGTTGAAGCTGCCAGGGACTACAATGAGCAGTTCTTC. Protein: CSVEAARDYNEQFF.

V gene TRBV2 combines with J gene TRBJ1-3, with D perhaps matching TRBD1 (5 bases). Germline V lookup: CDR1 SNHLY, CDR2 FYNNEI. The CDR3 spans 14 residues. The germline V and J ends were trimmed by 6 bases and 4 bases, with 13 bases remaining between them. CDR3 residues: CASRGTFTGNTIYF. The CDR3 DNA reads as TGTGCCAGCAGAGGGACTTTTACCGGAAACACCATATATTTT.